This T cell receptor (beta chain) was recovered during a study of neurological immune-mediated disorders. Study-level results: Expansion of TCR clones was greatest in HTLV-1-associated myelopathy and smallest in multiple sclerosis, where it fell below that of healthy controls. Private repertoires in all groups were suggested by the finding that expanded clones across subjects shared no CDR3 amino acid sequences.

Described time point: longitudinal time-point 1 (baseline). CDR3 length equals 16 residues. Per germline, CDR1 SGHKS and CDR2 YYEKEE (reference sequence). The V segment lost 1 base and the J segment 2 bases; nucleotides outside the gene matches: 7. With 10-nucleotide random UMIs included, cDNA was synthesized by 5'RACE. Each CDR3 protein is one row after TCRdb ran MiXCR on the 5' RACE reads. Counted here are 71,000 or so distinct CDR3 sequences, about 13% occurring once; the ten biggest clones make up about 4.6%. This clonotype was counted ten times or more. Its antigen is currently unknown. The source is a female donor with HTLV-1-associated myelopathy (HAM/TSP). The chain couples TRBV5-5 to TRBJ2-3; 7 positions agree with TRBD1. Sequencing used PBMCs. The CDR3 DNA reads TGTGCCAGCAGCTTGTCTTTGGGACAGACCACAGATACGCAGTATTTT. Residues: CASSLSLGQTTDTQYF.